This T cell receptor (beta chain) originates from a study of CD8+CD57+ T cells in acquired aplastic anemia. Across the whole study: Each DNA sample taken from sorted CD4+ and CD8+ cells came to approximately 3.2 ug on average.

The TCR beta profiling, which covered VDJ combination and CDR3 sequence, was carried out using genomic DNA as the template. A single record per CDR3 protein comes from TCRdb applying MiXCR to the reads. The sample has under 250,000 distinct CDR3 sequences, roughly half seen once. The CDR3 has 13 amino acids. In germline, CDR1 is ENHRY, CDR2 SYGVKD. Deletions cut 4 bases from V and 3 bases from J, with 10 bases between. Whoever was chosen for sequencing had shown CD8+CD57+ cell expansion by flow cytometry. Sequencing was done on a sample of sorted CD4+, CD8+, or CD8+CD57+ T cells (not recorded which) from PBMCs. The chain recombines TRBV10-3 with TRBJ2-7, with D perhaps TRBD1 (6 bases). The sequence derives from a human donor with aplastic anemia. The CDR3 here is CAISGTASYEQYF. DNA for the CDR3: TGTGCCATCAGTGGGACAGCCAGCTACGAGCAGTACTTC.